This TCR beta chain is from a study of cytomegalovirus exposure and HLA in healthy donors. For the study at large: Early released data comprised approximately 85 million unique TCRs from HLA-typed donors. Study-wide results and limits: A few V segments could not be told apart, such as TRBV6-2 and TRBV6-3, and were left out. Accounts indicate the classifier identified cytomegalovirus status with strong specificity and sensitivity. For TCR beta chains, V- and J-gene trimming was later linked to a missense DCLRE1C variant.

The CDR3 consists of 14 residues. CDR1 is SEHNR, CDR2 FQNEAQ, per germline (reference sequence). Trimming took 0 bases from V and 4 from J, leaving 7 bases between them. A word on this clone: Its antigen is unidentified.

The PCR contained 60 Vbeta and 13 Jbeta primers. This table comes from immunoSEQ multiplex PCR, and its TCRdb copy is limited to in-frame clones, with some not included. The data hold 90,000 to 110,000 clones, with approximately 70% observed a single time. What was sequenced was PBMCs. The TCR was taken from a middle-aged man in good health and CMV-seronegative. The V call is TRBV7-9, the J call TRBJ1-5; D remains ambiguous. The CDR3 region is CASSLAGANQPQHF. The CDR3 nucleotides are TGTGCCAGCAGCTTAGCTGGAGCGAATCAGCCCCAGCATTTT.